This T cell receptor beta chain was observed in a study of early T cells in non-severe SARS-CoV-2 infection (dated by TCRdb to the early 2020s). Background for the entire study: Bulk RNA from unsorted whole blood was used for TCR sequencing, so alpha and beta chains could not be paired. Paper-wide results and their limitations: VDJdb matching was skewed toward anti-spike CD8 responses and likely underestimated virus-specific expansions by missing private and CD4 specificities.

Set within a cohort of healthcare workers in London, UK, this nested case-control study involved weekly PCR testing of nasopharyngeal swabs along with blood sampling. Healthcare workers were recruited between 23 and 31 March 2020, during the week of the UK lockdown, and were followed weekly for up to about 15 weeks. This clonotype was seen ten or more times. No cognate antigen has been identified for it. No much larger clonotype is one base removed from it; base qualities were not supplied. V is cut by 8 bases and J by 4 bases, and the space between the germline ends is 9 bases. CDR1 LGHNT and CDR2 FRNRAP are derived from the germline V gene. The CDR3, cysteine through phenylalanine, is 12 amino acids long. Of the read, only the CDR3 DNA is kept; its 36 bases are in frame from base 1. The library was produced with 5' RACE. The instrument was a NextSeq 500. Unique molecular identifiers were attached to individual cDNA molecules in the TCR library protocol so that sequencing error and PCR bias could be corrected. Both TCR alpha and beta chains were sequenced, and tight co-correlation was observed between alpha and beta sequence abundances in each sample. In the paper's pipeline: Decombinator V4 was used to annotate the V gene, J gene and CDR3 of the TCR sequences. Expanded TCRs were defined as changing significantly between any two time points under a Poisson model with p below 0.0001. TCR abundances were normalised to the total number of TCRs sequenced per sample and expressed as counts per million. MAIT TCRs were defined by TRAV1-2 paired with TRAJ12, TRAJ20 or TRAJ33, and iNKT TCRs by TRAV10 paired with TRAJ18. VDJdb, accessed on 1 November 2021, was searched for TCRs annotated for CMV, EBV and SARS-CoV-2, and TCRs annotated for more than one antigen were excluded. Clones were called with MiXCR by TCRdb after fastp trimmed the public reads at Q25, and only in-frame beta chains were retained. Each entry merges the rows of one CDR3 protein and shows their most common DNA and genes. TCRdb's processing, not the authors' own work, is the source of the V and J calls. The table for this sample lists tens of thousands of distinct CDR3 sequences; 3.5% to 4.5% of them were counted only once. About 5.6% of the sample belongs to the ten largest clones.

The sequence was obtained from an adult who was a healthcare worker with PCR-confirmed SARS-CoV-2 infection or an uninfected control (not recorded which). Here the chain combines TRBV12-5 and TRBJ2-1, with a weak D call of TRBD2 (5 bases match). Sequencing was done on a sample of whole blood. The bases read TGTGCTAGTTCTAGGGAGTACAATGAGCAGTTCTTC. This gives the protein CASSREYNEQFF.